This TCR beta chain was observed in a study of shared clonotypes between healthy human individuals. Whole-study results and caveats: Compared with memory subsets, naive subsets generally had larger estimated richness.

The table came from immunoSEQ multiplex PCR; TCRdb's copy has only in-frame clones and leaves some out. This table has under 2,500,000 clones, 90% to 96% appearing once. The CDR3 sequence is 12 residues long. Germline V gives CDR1 GTSNPN, CDR2 SVGIG (reference sequence). V was clipped by 0 bases and J by 7 bases, with 10 bases between them. Details on this clone: What it binds is not known.

Source material: naive CD4+ T cells sorted from blood. Noted subset: CD45RA+ positively selected. The chain uses TRBV30 and TRBJ2-7; D unclear. The clonotype was recovered from a man aged 18 to 30 in good health. The DNA for the CDR3 is TGTGCCTGGAGTGTATCCTCATGGGAGCAGTACTTC. Translated, it gives CAWSVSSWEQYF. Filled out from reference TRBV30 and TRBJ2-7, the complete variable domain reads SQTIHQWPATLVQPVGSPLSLECTVEGTSNPNLYWYRQAAGRGLQLLFYSVGIGQISSEVPQNLSASRPQDRQFILSSKKLLLSDSGFYLCAWSVSSWEQYFGPGTRLTVT.